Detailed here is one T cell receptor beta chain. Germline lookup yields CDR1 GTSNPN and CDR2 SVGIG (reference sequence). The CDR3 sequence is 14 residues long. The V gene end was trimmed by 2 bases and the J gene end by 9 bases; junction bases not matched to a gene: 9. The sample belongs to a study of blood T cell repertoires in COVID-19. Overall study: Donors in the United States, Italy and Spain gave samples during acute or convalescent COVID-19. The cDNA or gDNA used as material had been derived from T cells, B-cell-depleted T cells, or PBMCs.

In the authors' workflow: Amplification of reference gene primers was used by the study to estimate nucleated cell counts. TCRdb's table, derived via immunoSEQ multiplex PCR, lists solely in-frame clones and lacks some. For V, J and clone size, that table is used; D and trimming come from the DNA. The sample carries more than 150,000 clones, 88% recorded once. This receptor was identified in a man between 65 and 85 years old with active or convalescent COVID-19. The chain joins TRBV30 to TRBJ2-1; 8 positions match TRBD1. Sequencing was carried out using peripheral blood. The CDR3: CAWSINRGEGEQFF. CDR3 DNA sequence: TGTGCCTGGAGTATCAACAGGGGGGAAGGTGAGCAGTTCTTC. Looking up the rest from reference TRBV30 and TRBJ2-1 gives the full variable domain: SQTIHQWPATLVQPVGSPLSLECTVEGTSNPNLYWYRQAAGRGLQLLFYSVGIGQISSEVPQNLSASRPQDRQFILSSKKLLLSDSGFYLCAWSINRGEGEQFFGPGTRLTVL.